This is a list of T cell receptor beta chains from one sample in a study of blood T cells in healthy people across ages. TCRdb processed the 5' RACE reads anew with MiXCR; each CDR3 protein has one entry. This sample carries around 900,000 distinct CDR3 sequences, under 30% of them seen once, and the ten largest clones take about 18%. The sample comprised blood. All receptors come from a woman older than 75 in good health. Each CDR3 is given with its conserved first and last residue. The D gene is left open where the match is weak. A row's size may be missing; if present it is once, few, many or a size class.

cdr3_length	d_call	v_call	clone_size	j_call	cdr3_nt	cdr3_aa
14	.	TRBV7-2	many	TRBJ1-1	TGTGCCAGCAGCTCCCCAGGGAGGTGGACTGAAGCTTTCTTT	CASSSPGRWTEAFF
14	.	TRBV4-3	.	TRBJ2-1	TGCGCCAGCAGCTACGCTTGGGGGAACAATGAGCAGTTCTTC	CASSYAWGNNEQFF
13	.	TRBV5-4	few	TRBJ2-7	TGTGCCAGCAGCTTGTCAGGGTACAATGAGCAGTACTTC	CASSLSGYNEQYF
18	.	TRBV11-2	.	TRBJ2-5	TGTGCCAGCAGCTTAGGTCCCCCGTCCCGGGGGGCACAAGAGACCCAGGACTTC	CASSLGPPSRGAQETQDF
15	TRBD1	TRBV7-2	many	TRBJ2-5	TGTGCCAGCAGACACTACGGACAGGCCCAAGAGACCCAGTACTTC	CASRHYGQAQETQYF
17	TRBD1	TRBV12-3/TRBV12-4	many	TRBJ1-5	TGTGCCAGCAGTTTAGGTTTGACAGGGGGAAGCAATCAGCCCCAGCATTTT	CASSLGLTGGSNQPQHF
15	TRBD1	TRBV27	many	TRBJ2-7	TGTGCCAGCAGTTTGGACAGGGAGAGCTCCTACGAGCAGTACTTC	CASSLDRESSYEQYF
12	.	TRBV5-1	.	TRBJ1-2	TGCGCCAGCACAGGGTCTAACTATGGCTACACCTTC	CASTGSNYGYTF
13	.	TRBV29-1	many	TRBJ2-5	TGCAGCGTTGAATCGGGGGGCCGAGAGACCCAGTACTTC	CSVESGGRETQYF
12	.	TRBV25-1	many	TRBJ1-2	TGTGCCAGCGGCACAGGGAACTATGGCTACACCTTC	CASGTGNYGYTF
13	.	TRBV5-1	.	TRBJ2-3	TGCGCCAGCACCCAGCGGCTCGCAGATACGCAGTATTTT	CASTQRLADTQYF
17	.	TRBV20-1	many	TRBJ2-3	TGCAGTGCTAGAAGTCCCTTCCCGGGACTTTCCACAGATACGCAGTATTTT	CSARSPFPGLSTDTQYF
16	.	TRBV4-3	.	TRBJ2-1	TGCGCCAGCAGCCAAGATACAGGTGGGGCCTACAATGAGCAGTTCTTC	CASSQDTGGAYNEQFF
15	.	TRBV2	.	TRBJ2-7	TGTGCCAGCAGTGGTCGGTCACGGGCCACCTACGAGCAGTACTTC	CASSGRSRATYEQYF
17	TRBD1	TRBV7-8	.	TRBJ1-2	TGTGCCAGCAGCTTAGAGCCCGGGACAGGGGCCCTCTATGGCTACACCTTC	CASSLEPGTGALYGYTF
16	TRBD2	TRBV5-1	many	TRBJ2-3	TGCGCCAGCAGCCGACTAGCGGGGGGGCTCGGAGATACGCAGTATTTT	CASSRLAGGLGDTQYF
17	.	TRBV5-1	few	TRBJ2-2	TGCGCCAGCAGCCAAGGACCCGTCCGGGTGAACACCGGGGAGCTGTTTTTT	CASSQGPVRVNTGELFF